Included here is one T cell receptor (beta chain) sequence, with context. Its antigen is still unknown. The data were obtained in a study of shared clonotypes between healthy human individuals. CD45RO negativity and positive selection for CCR7 defined naive CD8 cells, a population that excluded terminally differentiated effector memory CD45RA+ cells. Trimming cost V 5 bases and J 4 bases, with 12 bases left between them. CDR3 length equals 13 residues. Germline values: CDR1 SQVTM, CDR2 ANQGSEA. Sequencing was performed with immunoSEQ multiplex PCR; in TCRdb, only in-frame clones are kept and a portion is missing. The sample includes about 800,000 clones, approximately 96% of them seen just once. Study conclusions and caveats: How much donors shared clonotypes was expected to be affected by sequencing depth.

The receptor was isolated from a man aged 30-40 years in good health. This chain connects TRBV29-1 to TRBJ2-1, with D perhaps matching TRBD2 (5 bases). The sample was naive CD8+ T cells sorted from blood. The CDR3 DNA reads as TGCAGCGTTCTCGGGGTGATGTACAATGAGCAGTTCTTC. Its translation is CSVLGVMYNEQFF.